The rows below give T cell receptor beta chains drawn from one sample of a study of cytomegalovirus exposure and HLA in healthy donors. The assay was immunoSEQ multiplex PCR, and TCRdb's table has in-frame clones only and misses some. The sample table includes 130,000 or so clones. The sample taken for sequencing was PBMCs. The receptors come from a middle-aged woman in good health and CMV-seronegative. CDR3s leave out the opening cysteine and the closing phenylalanine or tryptophan.

cdr3_aa	v_call
ASHGGMDRSPLH	TRBV6-5
ASSQDLSRGESTDTQY	TRBV4-3
ASNRGDRVNYGYT	TRBV28
ASSPVGQGSSGANVLT	TRBV5-1
ASSAGTENSPLH	TRBV6-4
ASSPLWGPRNEKLF	TRBV18
ASSEGDIVSPLH	TRBV4-2
GRQGEETQY	TRBV7-7
ASSYEGGYEQY	TRBV6-6
ASTGYNEQF	TRBV28
ASSYGEINEQF	TRBV28
AIKDSSTDTQY	TRBV10-3
ASRLGDSPLH	TRBV11-2
ASSYSKGGTYEQY	TRBV6-5
ASSFNMGGGTQY	TRBV7-2
ASLTRGGGTEAF	TRBV7-2
ASSYRGAVAKNIQY	TRBV6-5
ASSTAGGAVGEQF	TRBV19
ASSTSGGSYGYT	TRBV28
ASSSGLRNTIY	TRBV11-3
ASSLQGQGPQETQY	TRBV7-9
ASSILGQGDSYEQY	TRBV19
ASRRTDSTGELF	TRBV2
ASSLGAGAHEQY	TRBV7-2
ASSLDRAHQPQH	TRBV7-2
ASSLQGFTTDTQY	TRBV6-5
ASRGEVDSPLH	TRBV9
ASSSSGGEENTIY	TRBV5-4
ASSFILAGFTDTQY	TRBV11-1
ASSSDIYEQY	TRBV5-4
ASSEGQGGSPLH	TRBV25-1
ASSLWGGLL	TRBV5-1
ASSQGLGAKTQY	TRBV9
ASSSTSGGETQY	TRBV19
ASSVGTSGGTDTQY	TRBV5-1
ASSQVGEANYGYT	TRBV4-1
ASVSRAGHRGEQY	TRBV28
SATTGVIDEQY	TRBV29-1
AIRGQVSSYEQY	TRBV10-3
ASSLPRSRPQH	TRBV28
ASSPSINEKLF	TRBV6-4
ASSYESVQGIYGYT	TRBV6-5
ASRIVGQSYGYT	TRBV27
AVGEAGNTIY	TRBV7-9